One and the same sample provided the 8 T cell receptor beta chains below, sequenced in a study of T cell changes during pregnancy in multiple sclerosis. Only in-frame clones appear in the TCRdb table, and some are missing; sequencing was by immunoSEQ multiplex PCR. The sample has some 87,000 clones; roughly 95% are singletons. This specimen was peripheral blood, taken in the second trimester of pregnancy. The receptors stem from a female donor with multiple sclerosis, enrolled in a pregnancy study.

This rearrangement joins TRBV7-2 to TRBJ2-3, with D tentatively TRBD2 (7 bases). Germline CDR1 reads SGHTA; CDR2 reads FQGNSA. V lost 4 bases and J 0 bases, leaving 20 bases between the germline ends. The CDR3 covers 18 residues. CDR3: CASSSRGASGDSTDTQYF. The CDR3 DNA is TGTGCCAGCAGCTCCCGGGGGGCTAGCGGAGACAGCACAGATACGCAGTATTTT.

The chain joins TRBV29-1 to TRBJ2-2, with D perhaps TRBD1 (6 bases). With 6 bases removed from V and 3 bases from J, the gap between germline ends came to 20 bases. The germline V gene encodes CDR1 SQVTM and CDR2 ANQGSEA. The CDR3 contains 16 residues. In DNA, the CDR3 is TGCAGCGTCGTAGAGGGGCAGGGGTCCGACACCGGGGAGCTGTTTTTT. Its translation: CSVVEGQGSDTGELFF.

V usage is TRBV25-1 and J usage is TRBJ2-3; no clear D. The germline V and J ends were trimmed by 1 base and 2 bases, with 4 bases remaining between them. The germline gives CDR1 MGHDK, CDR2 SYGVNS. This CDR3 spans 13 amino acids. The CDR3 reads CASSESHTDTQYF. The CDR3 DNA is TGTGCCAGCAGTGAATCCCACACAGATACGCAGTATTTT.

The chain recombines TRBV19 with TRBJ2-3; a weak D match, TRBD1 (6 bases). V was trimmed by 5 bases and J by 0 bases, leaving 12 bases between them. Per germline, CDR1 LNHDA and CDR2 SQIVND (reference sequence). The CDR3 has 15 amino acids. The CDR3 nucleotides read TGTGCCAGTAGTTCCCCTAGGGGGAGCACAGATACGCAGTATTTT. Translated, it gives CASSSPRGSTDTQYF.

J is TRBJ2-6 and V is TRBV19; 7 bases match TRBD1. CDR3 length equals 15 residues. The germline V gene has CDR1 LNHDA and CDR2 SQIVND (reference sequence). The V segment lost 9 bases and the J segment 2 bases; nucleotides outside the gene matches: 7. The DNA of the CDR3 is TGTGCCAGCCACACAGGGGCCCCTGGGGCCAACGTCCTGACTTTC. It yields the protein CASHTGAPGANVLTF.

This chain connects TRBV19 to TRBJ2-2, with a possible D match to TRBD2 (5 bases). This CDR3 is 16 amino acids long. The germline gives CDR1 LNHDA, CDR2 SQIVND (reference sequence). V gave up 4 bases and J gave up 5 bases, with 17 bases separating them. The CDR3 loop is CASSTDGNVRTGELFF. DNA for the CDR3: TGTGCCAGTAGTACAGACGGGAATGTGAGGACCGGGGAGCTGTTTTTT.

This chain joins TRBV11-2 and TRBJ2-7, with D tentatively TRBD2 (6 bases). The CDR3 is 15 residues long. The V end was cut by 6 bases, the J end by 0 bases, with 15 bases between. CDR1 is SGHAT and CDR2 is FQNNGV in the germline V gene. CDR3 residues: CASRLVRGYSYEQYF. The CDR3 nucleotides are TGTGCCAGCAGACTTGTCCGGGGGTACTCCTACGAGCAGTACTTC.

The chain is built from TRBV29-1 and TRBJ1-3; TRBD1 matches 7 bases. Germline CDR1 reads SQVTM; CDR2 reads ANQGSEA. The J segment lost 0 bases and the V segment lost 6 bases, leaving 14 bases of the junction unmatched. The CDR3 is 17 residues long. CDR3 sequence: CSVVGQELSSSGNTIYF. CDR3 nucleotides: TGCAGCGTAGTAGGACAGGAACTCTCCAGCTCTGGAAACACCATATATTTT.